Presented here are 11 T cell receptor beta chains from one specimen sequenced in a study of blood T cells in healthy people across ages. With a J-beta primer mix and a sample-barcoded 5' primer, a second PCR ran about 7 to 12 cycles. TCRdb used MiXCR to reprocess the 5' RACE reads, holding one entry per CDR3 protein. Seen here are roughly 1,100,000 distinct CDR3 sequences, less than 25% observed once, and the top ten hold approximately 0.75%. This same sample was also part of a study on T cells of mothers and their children.

The sequenced material came from blood. Receptors originate from a girl aged 2-9 years in good health.

J is TRBJ2-2 and V is TRBV29-1, with 8 nucleotides matching TRBD1. From germline, CDR1 is SQVTM and CDR2 ANQGSEA. The V segment lost 5 bases and the J segment 1 base; nucleotides outside the gene matches: 3. This CDR3 region has 14 residues. CDR3 sequence reads: CSVQGQGNTGELFF. The CDR3 nucleotides are TGCAGCGTTCAAGGACAGGGGAACACCGGGGAGCTGTTTTTT.

A few counts support this clonotype. This rearrangement joins TRBV4-1 to TRBJ1-2; D not certain. This CDR3 has 15 residues. Trimming removed 0 bases from V and 3 bases from J, with 11 bases in between. CDR1 MGHRA and CDR2 YSYEKL come from the germline V gene. The chain's CDR3 is CASSQDSSGDYGYTF. The CDR3 DNA follows: TGCGCCAGCAGCCAAGACAGCTCCGGAGACTATGGCTACACCTTC.

The chain recombines TRBV7-9 with TRBJ1-1; D is perhaps TRBD1 (5 bases). V lost 1 base and J lost 0, with 12 bases in between. Per the germline V gene, CDR1 is SEHNR and CDR2 is FQNEAQ (reference sequence). The CDR3 spans 16 residues. The CDR3 nucleotides are TGTGCCAGCAGCTTAGTTAAGGGGCGGGTGAACACTGAAGCTTTCTTT. Its translation is CASSLVKGRVNTEAFF.

The chain carries TRBV20-1 and TRBJ2-7, with 13 bases identical to TRBD2. Germline lookup yields CDR1 DFQATT and CDR2 SNEGSKA (reference sequence). CDR3 size: 18 residues. The junction had 19 bases not matched to a gene; V was cut back by 5 bases and J by 6 bases. The CDR3 reads CSAPEILAGGPIPSEQYF. The CDR3 DNA reads as TGCAGTGCTCCTGAAATACTAGCGGGAGGGCCCATCCCGTCCGAGCAGTACTTC.

This clonotype showed up just a few times. The chain recombines TRBV27 with TRBJ1-2; D is unresolved. V was cut by 0 bases and J by 3 bases, with 8 bases left in between. The CDR3 consists of 14 residues. Germline assignment: CDR1 MNHEY and CDR2 SMNVEV (reference sequence). The CDR3 coding sequence is TGTGCCAGCAGTTTATCGAACGTCGACTATGGCTACACCTTC. Its translation is CASSLSNVDYGYTF.

In its sample, this clonotype was seen a few times. The V and J genes are TRBV2 and TRBJ1-1; D call uncertain. The CDR3 is 12 amino acids. With 10 bases removed from V and 3 bases from J, the gap between germline ends came to 12 bases. CDR1 and CDR2 from the germline V gene are SNHLY and FYNNEI. The CDR3 coding sequence is TGTGCCACACCGAGTGAAGACACTGAAGCTTTCTTT. This codes for CATPSEDTEAFF.

This clonotype was counted between two and nine times. V and J are TRBV5-6 and TRBJ2-6; D is ambiguous. The CDR3 has 15 residues. The V and J ends lost 2 bases and 5 bases respectively, with 11 bases between them. Germline CDR1 reads SGHDT; CDR2 reads YYEEEE. This CDR3 reads CASSFGPRRANVLTF. DNA for the CDR3: TGTGCCAGCAGCTTCGGACCTCGCCGGGCCAACGTCCTGACTTTC.

V gene TRBV29-1 combines with J gene TRBJ1-1; D uncertain. Trimming left V 3 bases short and J 2 bases short, with 13 bases between. Germline CDR1 SQVTM, CDR2 ANQGSEA. This CDR3 has 14 amino acids. DNA of the CDR3: TGCAGCGTTGACTCTAACAGCTTAAACACTGAAGCTTTCTTT. Protein: CSVDSNSLNTEAFF. Supplemented by reference TRBV29-1 and TRBJ1-1, the full variable domain reads SAVISQKPSRDICQRGTSLTIQCQVDSQVTMMFWYRQQPGQSLTLIATANQGSEATYESGFVIDKFPISRPNLTFSTLTVSNMSPEDSSIYLCSVDSNSLNTEAFFGQGTRLTVV.

V is TRBV28 and J is TRBJ1-5, with a tentative D call TRBD1 (5 bases). Trimming stripped 7 bases from V and 7 bases from J, with 17 bases between. The length of the CDR3 is 14 residues. CDR1 MDHEN and CDR2 SYDVKM come from the germline V gene. The CDR3 here is CASTIGQRGQPQHF. CDR3 DNA sequence: TGTGCCAGCACTATTGGACAAAGGGGCCAGCCCCAGCATTTT.

In regard to this clonotype: One base away lies a much larger clone, so this may be a sequencing read error. This sequence joins TRBV11-2 and TRBJ2-1; D not certain. CDR3 length: 12 residues. Germline values: CDR1 SGHAT, CDR2 FQNNGV. V lost 0 bases to trimming and J lost 6 bases, with 3 bases between them. The DNA of the CDR3 is TGTGCCAGCAGCTTAGACATCAATGAGCAGTTCTTC. Its translation is CASSLDINEQFF.

The chain recombines TRBV5-1 with TRBJ2-1; D unclear. Between the trimmed V and J ends, which lost 4 bases and 7 bases, there was a span of 18 bases. The CDR3 has 15 residues. CDR1 SGHRS and CDR2 YFSETQ come from the germline V gene. The CDR3 region has the DNA TGCGCCAGCAGCCTGACGGCCTTTGTCGGGAATGAGCAGTTCTTC. Its protein is CASSLTAFVGNEQFF. Full variable domain (missing parts from reference TRBV5-1 and TRBJ2-1): KAGVTQTPRYLIKTRGQQVTLSCSPISGHRSVSWYQQTPGQGLQFLFEYFSETQRNKGNFPGRFSGRQFSNSRSEMNVSTLELGDSALYLCASSLTAFVGNEQFFGPGTRLTVL.